The 5 T cell receptor beta chains reported below all come from one sample, sequenced in a study of blood T cell repertoires in COVID-19. Measured with immunoSEQ multiplex PCR; TCRdb has only the in-frame clones, and not every one. The table lists about 370,000 clones, 89% of them singletons. Sequencing was carried out using peripheral blood. The receptors were gathered from a woman aged 25 to 45 with COVID-19, enrolled during active disease.

The chain links TRBV2 to TRBJ2-3; 10 nucleotides agree with TRBD1. The CDR3 extends over 14 amino acids. The J segment lost 2 bases and the V segment lost 8 bases, leaving 4 bases of the junction unmatched. CDR1 is SNHLY and CDR2 is FYNNEI in the germline V gene. CDR3 DNA: TGTGCCAGCTGTAGACAGGGGGCCACAGATACGCAGTATTTT. The encoded protein is CASCRQGATDTQYF.

This chain uses TRBV10-3 with TRBJ2-7, with TRBD1 matching over 10 bases. Germline CDR1 and CDR2: ENHRY and SYGVKD. The V and J ends lost 6 bases and 2 bases, in that order; junction bases with no gene match: 4. The CDR3 covers 14 residues. The CDR3 protein is CAIRAGTGAYEQYF. CDR3 nucleotide sequence: TGTGCCATCAGGGCCGGGACAGGGGCCTACGAGCAGTACTTC.

The chain couples TRBV6-5 to TRBJ2-7; possible D gene TRBD1, 5 bases. Germline V gene lookup returns CDR1 MNHEY and CDR2 SVGAGI. The CDR3 extends over 15 amino acids. Between the trimmed V and J ends, which lost 0 bases and 5 bases, there was a span of 14 bases. As DNA, the CDR3 is TGTGCCAGCAGTTACTCGTCAGGGTTGGGTAACGAGCAGTACTTC. This encodes CASSYSSGLGNEQYF.

Here the CDR3 DNA reads TGTGCCAGCAGTGAGTTCCGGGACTACGTCTCCTACAATGAGCAGTTCTTC. This codes for CASSEFRDYVSYNEQFF. The chain employs TRBV2 and TRBJ2-1, with TRBD2 matching over 7 bases. The CDR3 length is 17 residues. Germline V gene lookup returns CDR1 SNHLY and CDR2 FYNNEI. V trimming: 3 bases; J trimming: 0 bases; junction bases outside the gene matches: 8.

The chain's CDR3 is CASSHRQGAGYGYTF. In DNA, the CDR3 is TGTGCCAGCAGTCACCGACAGGGGGCAGGCTATGGCTACACCTTC. The rearrangement joins TRBV28 to TRBJ1-2; TRBD1 matches 10 bases. Germline CDR1 is MDHEN and CDR2 is SYDVKM. With V trimmed by 5 bases and J by 4 bases, 7 bases remained unmatched. This CDR3 comprises 15 residues.